This is a list of T cell receptor beta chains from one sample in a study of T cell responses to AZD1222 COVID-19 vaccine. Some clones are missing from TCRdb's copy, which holds only in-frame ones; the method was immunoSEQ multiplex PCR. The data hold over 85,000 clones, with more than 80% observed a single time. The sequenced sample was peripheral blood, obtained on day 0 of AZD1222 vaccination. The receptors derive from an adult in good health. CDR3s include the opening cysteine and the closing phenylalanine or tryptophan. A D gene is named only where the DNA matches it firmly. Size is stated for part of the rows, as once, few or many counts, or as a class when the clone is expanded.

clone size	J gene	D gene	V gene	CDR3 DNA	CDR3 protein
once	TRBJ2-1	TRBD2	TRBV27	TGTGCCAGCAGTCGCCTGACTAGCGGGAGAGTGATTGAGCAGTTCTTC	CASSRLTSGRVIEQFF
-	TRBJ2-7	TRBD2	TRBV29-1	TGCAGCGTTACTAGCGGGGGCTTGTTCTACGAGCAGTACTTC	CSVTSGGLFYEQYF
-	TRBJ2-7	-	TRBV19	TGTGCCAGTAGTCCCCGTCAGGGAACCTACGAGCAGTACTTC	CASSPRQGTYEQYF
once	TRBJ1-1	-	TRBV10-3	TGTGCCACTAAGGCGGCATTAAACACTGAAGCTTTCTTT	CATKAALNTEAFF
-	TRBJ1-1	TRBD1	TRBV3-1/TRBV3-2	TGTGCCAGCAGCCAATTCACAGGGGTGAACACTGAAGCTTTCTTT	CASSQFTGVNTEAFF
-	TRBJ2-1	-	TRBV15	TGTGCCACCAGCAGAGAGCCGACAGCGCAGTTCTTC	CATSREPTAQFF
-	TRBJ1-5	-	TRBV5-1	TGCGCCAGCAGCTTGGACGGAGAGAAGCAGCCCCAGCATTTT	CASSLDGEKQPQHF
-	TRBJ2-7	TRBD2	TRBV5-6	TGTGCCAGCAGCTTGATTAGCGGGAAATACGAGCAGTACTTC	CASSLISGKYEQYF
once	TRBJ2-7	-	TRBV7-8	TGTGCCAGCAGCTTAGGTGGGACTCCCAAGGGAGAGCAGTACTTC	CASSLGGTPKGEQYF
-	TRBJ1-4	TRBD1	TRBV5-1	TGCGCCAGCAGCTCCTACAGGGGCCTTAATGAAAAACTGTTTTTT	CASSSYRGLNEKLFF
-	TRBJ2-1	-	TRBV7-3	TGTGCCAGCAGCTTAACCGCCAGAGACAATGAGCAGTTCTTC	CASSLTARDNEQFF
-	TRBJ2-7	-	TRBV6-5	TGTGCCAGCAGTTACCAAGGGATCCCCTACGAGCAGTACTTC	CASSYQGIPYEQYF
-	TRBJ2-2	-	TRBV6-1	TGTGCCAGCAGTGTAGGGTACGGGAGCGGCGCCGGGGAGCTGTTTTTT	CASSVGYGSGAGELFF
-	TRBJ1-1	-	TRBV7-6	TGTGCCAAATTCGAGATGAGCCGGGGTCTGAACACTGAAGCTTTCTTT	CAKFEMSRGLNTEAFF
-	TRBJ2-5	-	TRBV13	TGTGCCAGCAGCTTAAGGGACACCCCGGGGCAGTACTTC	CASSLRDTPGQYF
-	TRBJ1-1	-	TRBV5-4	TGTGCCAGCAGCTTGGTCCAGTTGAATGGGAACACTGAAGCTTTCTTT	CASSLVQLNGNTEAFF
-	TRBJ1-5	-	TRBV21-1	TGTGCCAGCATTAAACTCCGGGACGGCAATCAGCCCCAGCATTTT	CASIKLRDGNQPQHF
-	TRBJ2-2	-	TRBV30	TGTGCCTGGAGTTTTAACACCGGGGAGCTGTTTTTT	CAWSFNTGELFF
-	TRBJ2-7	-	TRBV30	TGTGCCTATAGTGGAGGGGTCTACGAGCAGTACTTC	CAYSGGVYEQYF
-	TRBJ1-1	-	TRBV29-1	TGCAGCGTTGGCGGGCGGATTGAAGCTTTCTTT	CSVGGRIEAFF
-	TRBJ2-3	TRBD1	TRBV7-9	TGTGCCAGCAGTCTCTATAAGGGGACAGGGGGCTGGAACACAGATACGCAGTATTTT	CASSLYKGTGGWNTDTQYF
once	TRBJ1-1	-	TRBV6-6	TGTGCCAGCAGTTACCAGGACAGTGAAGCTTTCTTT	CASSYQDSEAFF
once	TRBJ1-5	TRBD1	TRBV7-2	TGTGCCAGCAGCGCGGACAGGGGAAATCAGCCCCAGCATTTT	CASSADRGNQPQHF
-	TRBJ2-7	-	TRBV27	TGTGCCAGCAGTTTAGGGTTCTCCTACGAGCAGTACTTC	CASSLGFSYEQYF
few	TRBJ2-7	-	TRBV19	TGTGCCAGTAGTATCCAAATCCTGGGGCCCTACGAGCAGTACTTC	CASSIQILGPYEQYF
-	TRBJ2-3	TRBD1	TRBV5-4	TGTGCCAGCAGCTTGAATACCAGGGGGCAGAGGGATACGCAGTATTTT	CASSLNTRGQRDTQYF
-	TRBJ1-1	-	TRBV19	TGTGCCAGTAGTCGGGGGGGAGGATTGGCTGCTGAAGCTTTCTTT	CASSRGGGLAAEAFF
-	TRBJ2-5	-	TRBV7-2	TGTGCCAGCAGCTTAGTACGTCGAGAGACCCAGTACTTC	CASSLVRRETQYF
-	TRBJ1-5	TRBD1	TRBV7-2	TGTGCCAGCAGCTCGGACAGGGGCTATCAGCCCCAGCATTTT	CASSSDRGYQPQHF
-	TRBJ2-5	-	TRBV30	TGTGCCTGGAGTCCGACCGGGAGCTTGGGGGAGACCCAGTACTTC	CAWSPTGSLGETQYF
-	TRBJ1-2	TRBD1	TRBV6-1	TGTGCCAGCAGTGAAGCGGGGACAGGGTTTGGCTACACCTTC	CASSEAGTGFGYTF
-	TRBJ2-7	-	TRBV7-9	TGTGCCAGCAGCTTACCTGTCAGGGCCTACGAGCAGTACTTC	CASSLPVRAYEQYF
-	TRBJ2-1	-	TRBV9	TGTGCCAGCAGCCCATGGGATGAGCAGTTCTTC	CASSPWDEQFF
-	TRBJ1-1	-	TRBV21-1	TGTGCCAGCAGCAAAAGCCACAGGGGGCCCCCCGTACACACTGAAGCTTTCTTT	CASSKSHRGPPVHTEAFF
-	TRBJ1-3	TRBD1	TRBV24-1	TGTGCCACCAGTGATTCTACCGGGACAGGGGACAGGAACACCATATATTTT	CATSDSTGTGDRNTIYF
-	TRBJ2-1	-	TRBV6-5	TGTGCCAGCAGGCCTCGGGAGTGGGGTGAGCAGTTCTTC	CASRPREWGEQFF
-	TRBJ2-6	TRBD1	TRBV5-1	TGCGCCAGCAGCGCCCTGACAGGGCTAAGCTCTGGGGCCAACGTCCTGACTTTC	CASSALTGLSSGANVLTF
-	TRBJ2-7	-	TRBV3-1/TRBV3-2	TGTGCCAGCCGCAACACTCTTCGGGGCGAGCAGTACTTC	CASRNTLRGEQYF
-	TRBJ2-7	-	TRBV15	TGTGCCACCAGCACCCCTGGGGCGGGTCGGGTATACGAGCAGTACTTC	CATSTPGAGRVYEQYF
-	TRBJ1-5	TRBD1	TRBV10-3	TGTGCCATCAGTGAGGGAGGAGGGGGCATGGGTCAGCCCCAGCATTTT	CAISEGGGGMGQPQHF
-	TRBJ1-1	TRBD1	TRBV5-1	TGCGCCAGCAGCTTGGTCCCTCGGGGACAGAGAAAGAACACTGAAGCTTTCTTT	CASSLVPRGQRKNTEAFF
-	TRBJ1-5	-	TRBV7-9	TGTGCCAGCAGCTCCGGGGAGAGGCAGCCCCAGCATTTT	CASSSGERQPQHF
-	TRBJ1-5	-	TRBV5-5	TGTGCCAGCAGCATACACGGGACATTGAGTCAGCCCCAGCATTTT	CASSIHGTLSQPQHF
-	TRBJ2-2	-	TRBV29-1	TGCAGCGGGGAGGACAGAAACACCGGGGAGCTGTTTTTT	CSGEDRNTGELFF
-	TRBJ1-3	-	TRBV29-1	TGCAGCGTTGGGGAAGGACAGCTCTTGTCTGGAAACACCATATATTTT	CSVGEGQLLSGNTIYF
-	TRBJ2-2	TRBD1	TRBV5-1	TGCGCCAGCAGCTTCGAACCGCAGGGGGCGTTGTCCGGGGAGCTGTTTTTT	CASSFEPQGALSGELFF
-	TRBJ2-2	TRBD1	TRBV30	TGTGCCTGGAGTCCGAAGGCCGGGACAGGTGACACCGGGGAGCTGTTTTTT	CAWSPKAGTGDTGELFF
-	TRBJ1-1	-	TRBV20-1	TGCAGTGCTGCCTCGAACACTGAAGCTTTCTTT	CSAASNTEAFF
-	TRBJ1-2	-	TRBV5-1	TGCGCCAGCAGCCCTCAACCGAGACAGGTCTCCTATGGCTACACCTTC	CASSPQPRQVSYGYTF